The rows below give T cell receptor beta chains drawn from one sample of a study of shared clonotypes between healthy human individuals. This table comes from immunoSEQ multiplex PCR, and its TCRdb copy is limited to in-frame clones, with some not included. The repertoire holds over 2 million clones, with about 95% as singletons. Input material: naive CD8+ T cells sorted from blood. The receptor source for this set is a man between 18 and 35 years old in good health. CDR3s include the opening cysteine and the closing phenylalanine or tryptophan. D genes are given only for firm matches. For some rows the clone size is stated as once, few or many, or as a class when expanded; others skip it.

>TRBV4-1|-|TRBJ1-2|-
TGCGCCAGCAGCCAAGTGGGACTGATATATGGCTACACCTTC
CASSQVGLIYGYTF
>TRBV13|-|TRBJ1-4|-
TGTGCCAGCAGTGGGACCTCAGAACTGTTTTTT
CASSGTSELFF
>TRBV30|-|TRBJ2-7|TRBD2
TGTGCCTGGAGTGGGCCCGGGACTAGCGCCTCCTACGAGCAGTACTTC
CAWSGPGTSASYEQYF
>TRBV10-3|-|TRBJ2-3|TRBD2
TGTGCCATCAGTGAGTCGCGAGGGACTAGCTCTAGCACAGATACGCAGTATTTT
CAISESRGTSSSTDTQYF
>TRBV7-9|once|TRBJ2-1|TRBD2
TGTGCCAGCAGCCCAGCCCTACCCGAGATAGCGGGAGGCAATGAGCAGTTCTTC
CASSPALPEIAGGNEQFF
>TRBV6-1|-|TRBJ2-7|-
TGTGCCAGCAGCGATATGGGCTACGAGCAGTACTTC
CASSDMGYEQYF
>TRBV5-5|-|TRBJ1-1|TRBD1
TGTGCCAGCAGCTACGTCCCGGGACAGGCCACGAACACTGAAGCTTTCTTT
CASSYVPGQATNTEAFF
>TRBV28|-|TRBJ2-2|TRBD1
TGTGCCAGTACGGACAGGCCTAACACCGGGGAGCTGTTTTTT
CASTDRPNTGELFF
>TRBV6-5|-|TRBJ2-5|-
TGTGCCAGCAGTTGGGACTTCCAAGAGACCCAGTACTTC
CASSWDFQETQYF
>TRBV28|-|TRBJ2-7|TRBD1
TGTGCCAGCAGTGTAACCGGGACAGGGGCAAAATTTACCTACGAGCAGTACTTC
CASSVTGTGAKFTYEQYF
>TRBV6-5|few|TRBJ1-2|-
TGTGCCAGCAGTTACGGCACGGACTCGGGCTATGGCTACACCTTC
CASSYGTDSGYGYTF
>TRBV5-6|-|TRBJ1-5|TRBD1
TGTGCCAGCAGCTGCCCGACAGGGGTCACTTATCAGCCCCAGCATTTT
CASSCPTGVTYQPQHF
>TRBV7-2|-|TRBJ2-7|-
TGTGCCAGCAGCTTAGGGCTTTGGGACGAGCAGTACTTC
CASSLGLWDEQYF
>TRBV2|-|TRBJ2-1|-
TGTGCCAGCAGTGAAGCGCGGGACACCGTCTCCTACAATGAGCAGTTCTTC
CASSEARDTVSYNEQFF
>TRBV6-5|-|TRBJ1-1|-
TGTGCCAGCAGTTATAGCCAAAACGGGGACACTGAAGCTTTCTTT
CASSYSQNGDTEAFF
>TRBV7-6|-|TRBJ1-2|-
TGTGCCAGCAGCCCAGACTTCTATGGCTACACCTTC
CASSPDFYGYTF
>TRBV6-1|-|TRBJ1-3|-
TGTGCCAGCAGTGAACACACATACCCCGGAAACACCATATATTTT
CASSEHTYPGNTIYF
>TRBV4-3|-|TRBJ2-1|TRBD2
TGCGCCAGCAGCCAAGATCAGCTAGCGGGGTTTTATGAGCAGTTCTTC
CASSQDQLAGFYEQFF
>TRBV7-9|-|TRBJ2-1|-
TGTGCCAGCAGTAATTGGTCAGGCGATGAGCAGTTCTTC
CASSNWSGDEQFF
>TRBV7-9|-|TRBJ2-2|-
TGTGCCAGCACGGGGCAGGGAAAAGCCGGGGAGCTGTTTTTT
CASTGQGKAGELFF
>TRBV7-9|-|TRBJ2-1|-
TGTGCCAGCAGCCCCCGGGAGGAGCAGTTCTTC
CASSPREEQFF
>TRBV2|-|TRBJ2-1|TRBD2
TGTGCCAGCATCCCCGCTGGGGGGGCCTACAATGAGCAGTTCTTC
CASIPAGGAYNEQFF
>TRBV13|-|TRBJ2-3|TRBD1
TGTGCCAGCAGCTTAGTGAGGAACAGGGGGTTCACAGATACGCAGTATTTT
CASSLVRNRGFTDTQYF
>TRBV7-6|once|TRBJ2-4|TRBD2
TGTGCCAGCAGCTTAGGGATAGCGGGAGGGCTCCAAAGCATTCAGTACTTC
CASSLGIAGGLQSIQYF
>TRBV7-6|-|TRBJ2-7|-
TGTGCCAGCAGCTTACGGGGCTCCTACGAGCAGTACTTC
CASSLRGSYEQYF
>TRBV9|-|TRBJ1-2|-
TGTGCCAGCCAAGAAGGGTCGGGAGACTATGGCTACACCTTC
CASQEGSGDYGYTF
>TRBV6-5|-|TRBJ2-7|-
TGTGCCAGCAGTTACTCTGAAAGCTACGAGCAGTACTTC
CASSYSESYEQYF
>TRBV29-1|-|TRBJ1-3|-
TGCAGCGTTGAAGGGATCGAGGGCAAATCTGGAAACACCATATATTTT
CSVEGIEGKSGNTIYF
>TRBV7-9|-|TRBJ2-7|-
TGTGCCAGCAGTGATAGCTCCTACGAGCAGTACTTC
CASSDSSYEQYF
>TRBV18|-|TRBJ2-3|-
TGTGCCAGCTCACATGCGGTGGGCACAGATACGCAGTATTTT
CASSHAVGTDTQYF
>TRBV7-9|-|TRBJ2-2|TRBD2
TGTGCCAGCAGCTCACGGACTAGCGGGGGGACCACCGGGGAGCTGTTTTTT
CASSSRTSGGTTGELFF
>TRBV7-3|-|TRBJ1-5|-
TGTGCCAGCAGCTTACGGCCCCAGCATTTT
CASSLRPQHF
>TRBV30|many|TRBJ1-5|-
TGTGCCTGGGGGTATAGCAAGAGCAATCAGCCCCAGCATTTT
CAWGYSKSNQPQHF
>TRBV7-9|-|TRBJ2-3|-
TGTGCCAGCAGCCCATATATAAGCACAGATACGCAGTATTTT
CASSPYISTDTQYF
>TRBV6-6|-|TRBJ2-7|-
TGTGCCAGCAATATCGACTCCAGGGTTCCTGGCTACGAGCAGTACTTC
CASNIDSRVPGYEQYF
>TRBV5-4|-|TRBJ2-1|TRBD2
TGTGCCAGCAGCTTGACTAGCGGGAGTGGATCCTACAATGAGCAGTTCTTC
CASSLTSGSGSYNEQFF
>TRBV5-5|-|TRBJ1-2|TRBD1
TGTGCCAGCAGCTTTACAGGGGCGAGGAACTATGGCTACACCTTC
CASSFTGARNYGYTF
>TRBV27|-|TRBJ2-5|-
TGTGCCAGCAGTTTCCTCGGATTGGAAGAGACCCAGTACTTC
CASSFLGLEETQYF
>TRBV6-1|-|TRBJ2-7|-
TGTGCCAGCAGTGGGGATTCCTACGAGCAGTACTTC
CASSGDSYEQYF
>TRBV27|-|TRBJ2-1|TRBD2
TGTGCCAGCAGTTTATGGGGGGGGGTTACCTCCTACAATGAGCAGTTCTTC
CASSLWGGVTSYNEQFF
>TRBV4-1|-|TRBJ2-5|TRBD2
TGCGCCAGCAGCCAACCGACTAGCGCAAGAGAAGAGACCCAGTACTTC
CASSQPTSAREETQYF
>TRBV10-1|-|TRBJ1-1|-
TGCGCCAGCAGTGAAGGGAAAAACACTGAAGCTTTCTTT
CASSEGKNTEAFF
>TRBV10-3|-|TRBJ2-7|-
TGTGCCATCAGTGACCCGTCCTACGAGCAGTACTTC
CAISDPSYEQYF
>TRBV5-1|once|TRBJ1-1|-
TGCGCCAGCAGCTTGGCCGGGGTTTCGGACACTGAAGCTTTCTTT
CASSLAGVSDTEAFF
>TRBV5-6|-|TRBJ1-1|-
TGTGCCAGCAGCTTGGCAGGGTGGGGGGACACTGAAGCTTTCTTT
CASSLAGWGDTEAFF
>TRBV27|-|TRBJ2-1|-
TGTGCCAGCAGTTTAAGGGACGGCAACAATGAGCAGTTCTTC
CASSLRDGNNEQFF
>TRBV11-2|-|TRBJ2-7|-
TGTGCCAGCAGCTTAGTGTCGGGGGCGCTGTACGAGCAGTACTTC
CASSLVSGALYEQYF
>TRBV6-6|-|TRBJ2-7|TRBD1
TGTGCCAGCAGTTGGGGGACAGCGTCCGAGCAGTACTTC
CASSWGTASEQYF
>TRBV2|-|TRBJ2-7|-
TGTGCCAGCAGTCCCTCCGGGGCCTCAGCGCGGTCCTACGAGCAGTACTTC
CASSPSGASARSYEQYF
>TRBV30|-|TRBJ2-3|-
TGTGCCTGGAGTGAGGGTGGGAGTGCTAGCACAGATACGCAGTATTTT
CAWSEGGSASTDTQYF
>TRBV30|-|TRBJ2-3|TRBD1
TGTGCATGGACAGGGGGCATTCTGGGTACGCAGTATTTT
CAWTGGILGTQYF
>TRBV6-6|-|TRBJ2-3|TRBD2
TGTGCCAGCAGTTCCGGGGGGGCAGATACGCAGTATTTT
CASSSGGADTQYF
>TRBV9|-|TRBJ1-2|-
TGTGCCAGCAGCTCCGATGGGGGGGCCGGTGGCTACACCTTC
CASSSDGGAGGYTF
>TRBV5-4|-|TRBJ2-1|-
TGTGCCAGCAGCTTCCAGGGTGGGAATGAGCAGTTCTTC
CASSFQGGNEQFF